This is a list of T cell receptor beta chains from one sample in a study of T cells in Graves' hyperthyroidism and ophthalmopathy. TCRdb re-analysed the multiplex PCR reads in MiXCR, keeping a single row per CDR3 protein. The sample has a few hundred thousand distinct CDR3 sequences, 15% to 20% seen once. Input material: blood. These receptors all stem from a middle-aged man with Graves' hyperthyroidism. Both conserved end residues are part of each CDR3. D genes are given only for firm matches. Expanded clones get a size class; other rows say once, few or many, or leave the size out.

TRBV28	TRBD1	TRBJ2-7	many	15	CASSPPGQGSYEQYF	TGTGCCAGCAGTCCCCCGGGACAGGGGTCCTACGAGCAGTACTTC
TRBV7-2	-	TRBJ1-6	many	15	CASSLAGPYNSPLHF	TGTGCCAGCAGCTTAGCCGGTCCCTATAATTCACCCCTCCACTTT
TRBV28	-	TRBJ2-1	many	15	CASSPVGTGYNEQFF	TGTGCCAGCAGTCCCGTGGGGACGGGCTACAATGAGCAGTTCTTC
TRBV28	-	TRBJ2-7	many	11	CASRRESEQYF	TGTGCCAGCAGGCGAGAGTCTGAGCAGTACTTC
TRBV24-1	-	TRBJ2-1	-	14	CATSDSDGLNEQFF	TGTGCCACCAGTGATTCGGACGGGTTGAATGAGCAGTTCTTC
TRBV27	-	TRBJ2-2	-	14	CASSWGFGTGELFF	TGTGCCAGCAGTTGGGGTTTCGGCACCGGGGAGCTGTTTTTT
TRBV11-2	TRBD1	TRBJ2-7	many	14	CASSSGDRAYEQYF	TGTGCCAGCAGCTCAGGGGACAGGGCCTACGAGCAGTACTTC
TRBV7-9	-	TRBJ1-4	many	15	CASSETVTTNEKLFF	TGTGCCAGCAGCGAGACAGTCACAACTAATGAAAAACTGTTTTTT
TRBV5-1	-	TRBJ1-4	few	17	CASSLTLGRTTNEKLFF	TGCGCCAGCAGCTTGACTTTAGGGCGAACAACTAATGAAAAACTGTTTTTT
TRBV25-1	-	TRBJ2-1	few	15	CASSEDTGSYNEQFF	TGTGCCAGCAGTGAGGATACCGGCTCCTACAATGAGCAGTTCTTC
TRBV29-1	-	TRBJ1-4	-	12	CSAGPVGEKLFF	TGCAGCGCGGGCCCCGTGGGCGAAAAACTGTTTTTT
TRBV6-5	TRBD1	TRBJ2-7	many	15	CASSYGTAASYEQYF	TGTGCCAGCAGTTACGGGACAGCTGCCTCCTACGAGCAGTACTTC
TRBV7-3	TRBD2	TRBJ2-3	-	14	CASSYQRDTDTQYF	TGTGCCAGCAGTTACCAGCGGGACACAGATACGCAGTATTTT
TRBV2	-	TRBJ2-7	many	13	CASKGAYSYEQYF	TGTGCCTCCAAAGGGGCGTACTCCTACGAGCAGTACTTC